This T cell receptor beta chain was found in a study of cytomegalovirus exposure and HLA in healthy donors. PCR involved 60 Vbeta and 13 Jbeta primers. Data came from immunoSEQ multiplex PCR; TCRdb stores just in-frame clones and leaves some out. The table records around 140,000 clones, roughly 80% of them present only once. The V gene lost 7 bases and the J gene lost 3 bases, with 16 bases spanning the gap. Germline V gives CDR1 MNHEY, CDR2 SVGAGI. The CDR3 totals 15 residues. On this clone itself: Its matching antigen is unknown.

Whole-study results and caveats: Accounts indicate the classifier identified cytomegalovirus status with strong specificity and sensitivity. Relative to equally common others, HLA-associated TCR beta chains showed greater clonal expansion in a later analysis. A later analysis found common viral pathogens apparently linked to several of the most significant clusters.

The source is a woman aged 30 to 39 in good health and CMV-seronegative. The chain uses TRBV6-5 and TRBJ1-5; no firm D call. Sequenced sample: PBMCs. CDR3 bases: TGTGCCAGCATTTTTACAGCCGCCTCCAATCAGCCCCAGCATTTT. Translating gives CASIFTAASNQPQHF.